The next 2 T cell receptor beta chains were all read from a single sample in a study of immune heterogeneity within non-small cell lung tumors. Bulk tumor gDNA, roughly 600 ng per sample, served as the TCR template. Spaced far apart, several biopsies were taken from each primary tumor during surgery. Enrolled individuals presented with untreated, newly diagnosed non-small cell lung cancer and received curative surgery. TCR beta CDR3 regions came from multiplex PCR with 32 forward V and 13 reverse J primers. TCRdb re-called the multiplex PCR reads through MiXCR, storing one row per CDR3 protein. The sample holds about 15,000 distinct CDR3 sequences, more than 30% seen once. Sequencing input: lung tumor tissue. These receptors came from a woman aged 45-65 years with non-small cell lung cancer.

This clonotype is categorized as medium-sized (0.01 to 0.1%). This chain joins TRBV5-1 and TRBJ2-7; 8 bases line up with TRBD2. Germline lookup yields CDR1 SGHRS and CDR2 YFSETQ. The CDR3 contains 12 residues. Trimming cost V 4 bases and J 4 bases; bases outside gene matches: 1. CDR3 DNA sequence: TGCGCCAGCAGCCGGGGGGGGTACGAGCAGTACTTC. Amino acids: CASSRGGYEQYF. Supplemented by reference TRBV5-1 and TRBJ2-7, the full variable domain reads KAGVTQTPRYLIKTRGQQVTLSCSPISGHRSVSWYQQTPGQGLQFLFEYFSETQRNKGNFPGRFSGRQFSNSRSEMNVSTLELGDSALYLCASSRGGYEQYFGPGTRLTVT.

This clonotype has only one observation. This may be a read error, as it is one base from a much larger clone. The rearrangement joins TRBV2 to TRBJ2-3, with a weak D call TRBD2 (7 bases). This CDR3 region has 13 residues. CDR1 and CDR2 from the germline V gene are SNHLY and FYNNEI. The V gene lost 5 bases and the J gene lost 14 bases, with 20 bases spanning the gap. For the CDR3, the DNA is TGTGCCAGCAGTCCTCTATCGGGGGGCCACCCGTATTTT. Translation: CASSPLSGGHPYF. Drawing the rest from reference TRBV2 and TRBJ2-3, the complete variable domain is EPEVTQTPSHQVTQMGQEVILRCVPISNHLYFYWYRQILGQKVEFLVSFYNNEISEKSEIFDDQFSVERPDGSNFTLKIRSTKLEDSAMYFCASSPLSGGHPYFGPGTRLTVL.